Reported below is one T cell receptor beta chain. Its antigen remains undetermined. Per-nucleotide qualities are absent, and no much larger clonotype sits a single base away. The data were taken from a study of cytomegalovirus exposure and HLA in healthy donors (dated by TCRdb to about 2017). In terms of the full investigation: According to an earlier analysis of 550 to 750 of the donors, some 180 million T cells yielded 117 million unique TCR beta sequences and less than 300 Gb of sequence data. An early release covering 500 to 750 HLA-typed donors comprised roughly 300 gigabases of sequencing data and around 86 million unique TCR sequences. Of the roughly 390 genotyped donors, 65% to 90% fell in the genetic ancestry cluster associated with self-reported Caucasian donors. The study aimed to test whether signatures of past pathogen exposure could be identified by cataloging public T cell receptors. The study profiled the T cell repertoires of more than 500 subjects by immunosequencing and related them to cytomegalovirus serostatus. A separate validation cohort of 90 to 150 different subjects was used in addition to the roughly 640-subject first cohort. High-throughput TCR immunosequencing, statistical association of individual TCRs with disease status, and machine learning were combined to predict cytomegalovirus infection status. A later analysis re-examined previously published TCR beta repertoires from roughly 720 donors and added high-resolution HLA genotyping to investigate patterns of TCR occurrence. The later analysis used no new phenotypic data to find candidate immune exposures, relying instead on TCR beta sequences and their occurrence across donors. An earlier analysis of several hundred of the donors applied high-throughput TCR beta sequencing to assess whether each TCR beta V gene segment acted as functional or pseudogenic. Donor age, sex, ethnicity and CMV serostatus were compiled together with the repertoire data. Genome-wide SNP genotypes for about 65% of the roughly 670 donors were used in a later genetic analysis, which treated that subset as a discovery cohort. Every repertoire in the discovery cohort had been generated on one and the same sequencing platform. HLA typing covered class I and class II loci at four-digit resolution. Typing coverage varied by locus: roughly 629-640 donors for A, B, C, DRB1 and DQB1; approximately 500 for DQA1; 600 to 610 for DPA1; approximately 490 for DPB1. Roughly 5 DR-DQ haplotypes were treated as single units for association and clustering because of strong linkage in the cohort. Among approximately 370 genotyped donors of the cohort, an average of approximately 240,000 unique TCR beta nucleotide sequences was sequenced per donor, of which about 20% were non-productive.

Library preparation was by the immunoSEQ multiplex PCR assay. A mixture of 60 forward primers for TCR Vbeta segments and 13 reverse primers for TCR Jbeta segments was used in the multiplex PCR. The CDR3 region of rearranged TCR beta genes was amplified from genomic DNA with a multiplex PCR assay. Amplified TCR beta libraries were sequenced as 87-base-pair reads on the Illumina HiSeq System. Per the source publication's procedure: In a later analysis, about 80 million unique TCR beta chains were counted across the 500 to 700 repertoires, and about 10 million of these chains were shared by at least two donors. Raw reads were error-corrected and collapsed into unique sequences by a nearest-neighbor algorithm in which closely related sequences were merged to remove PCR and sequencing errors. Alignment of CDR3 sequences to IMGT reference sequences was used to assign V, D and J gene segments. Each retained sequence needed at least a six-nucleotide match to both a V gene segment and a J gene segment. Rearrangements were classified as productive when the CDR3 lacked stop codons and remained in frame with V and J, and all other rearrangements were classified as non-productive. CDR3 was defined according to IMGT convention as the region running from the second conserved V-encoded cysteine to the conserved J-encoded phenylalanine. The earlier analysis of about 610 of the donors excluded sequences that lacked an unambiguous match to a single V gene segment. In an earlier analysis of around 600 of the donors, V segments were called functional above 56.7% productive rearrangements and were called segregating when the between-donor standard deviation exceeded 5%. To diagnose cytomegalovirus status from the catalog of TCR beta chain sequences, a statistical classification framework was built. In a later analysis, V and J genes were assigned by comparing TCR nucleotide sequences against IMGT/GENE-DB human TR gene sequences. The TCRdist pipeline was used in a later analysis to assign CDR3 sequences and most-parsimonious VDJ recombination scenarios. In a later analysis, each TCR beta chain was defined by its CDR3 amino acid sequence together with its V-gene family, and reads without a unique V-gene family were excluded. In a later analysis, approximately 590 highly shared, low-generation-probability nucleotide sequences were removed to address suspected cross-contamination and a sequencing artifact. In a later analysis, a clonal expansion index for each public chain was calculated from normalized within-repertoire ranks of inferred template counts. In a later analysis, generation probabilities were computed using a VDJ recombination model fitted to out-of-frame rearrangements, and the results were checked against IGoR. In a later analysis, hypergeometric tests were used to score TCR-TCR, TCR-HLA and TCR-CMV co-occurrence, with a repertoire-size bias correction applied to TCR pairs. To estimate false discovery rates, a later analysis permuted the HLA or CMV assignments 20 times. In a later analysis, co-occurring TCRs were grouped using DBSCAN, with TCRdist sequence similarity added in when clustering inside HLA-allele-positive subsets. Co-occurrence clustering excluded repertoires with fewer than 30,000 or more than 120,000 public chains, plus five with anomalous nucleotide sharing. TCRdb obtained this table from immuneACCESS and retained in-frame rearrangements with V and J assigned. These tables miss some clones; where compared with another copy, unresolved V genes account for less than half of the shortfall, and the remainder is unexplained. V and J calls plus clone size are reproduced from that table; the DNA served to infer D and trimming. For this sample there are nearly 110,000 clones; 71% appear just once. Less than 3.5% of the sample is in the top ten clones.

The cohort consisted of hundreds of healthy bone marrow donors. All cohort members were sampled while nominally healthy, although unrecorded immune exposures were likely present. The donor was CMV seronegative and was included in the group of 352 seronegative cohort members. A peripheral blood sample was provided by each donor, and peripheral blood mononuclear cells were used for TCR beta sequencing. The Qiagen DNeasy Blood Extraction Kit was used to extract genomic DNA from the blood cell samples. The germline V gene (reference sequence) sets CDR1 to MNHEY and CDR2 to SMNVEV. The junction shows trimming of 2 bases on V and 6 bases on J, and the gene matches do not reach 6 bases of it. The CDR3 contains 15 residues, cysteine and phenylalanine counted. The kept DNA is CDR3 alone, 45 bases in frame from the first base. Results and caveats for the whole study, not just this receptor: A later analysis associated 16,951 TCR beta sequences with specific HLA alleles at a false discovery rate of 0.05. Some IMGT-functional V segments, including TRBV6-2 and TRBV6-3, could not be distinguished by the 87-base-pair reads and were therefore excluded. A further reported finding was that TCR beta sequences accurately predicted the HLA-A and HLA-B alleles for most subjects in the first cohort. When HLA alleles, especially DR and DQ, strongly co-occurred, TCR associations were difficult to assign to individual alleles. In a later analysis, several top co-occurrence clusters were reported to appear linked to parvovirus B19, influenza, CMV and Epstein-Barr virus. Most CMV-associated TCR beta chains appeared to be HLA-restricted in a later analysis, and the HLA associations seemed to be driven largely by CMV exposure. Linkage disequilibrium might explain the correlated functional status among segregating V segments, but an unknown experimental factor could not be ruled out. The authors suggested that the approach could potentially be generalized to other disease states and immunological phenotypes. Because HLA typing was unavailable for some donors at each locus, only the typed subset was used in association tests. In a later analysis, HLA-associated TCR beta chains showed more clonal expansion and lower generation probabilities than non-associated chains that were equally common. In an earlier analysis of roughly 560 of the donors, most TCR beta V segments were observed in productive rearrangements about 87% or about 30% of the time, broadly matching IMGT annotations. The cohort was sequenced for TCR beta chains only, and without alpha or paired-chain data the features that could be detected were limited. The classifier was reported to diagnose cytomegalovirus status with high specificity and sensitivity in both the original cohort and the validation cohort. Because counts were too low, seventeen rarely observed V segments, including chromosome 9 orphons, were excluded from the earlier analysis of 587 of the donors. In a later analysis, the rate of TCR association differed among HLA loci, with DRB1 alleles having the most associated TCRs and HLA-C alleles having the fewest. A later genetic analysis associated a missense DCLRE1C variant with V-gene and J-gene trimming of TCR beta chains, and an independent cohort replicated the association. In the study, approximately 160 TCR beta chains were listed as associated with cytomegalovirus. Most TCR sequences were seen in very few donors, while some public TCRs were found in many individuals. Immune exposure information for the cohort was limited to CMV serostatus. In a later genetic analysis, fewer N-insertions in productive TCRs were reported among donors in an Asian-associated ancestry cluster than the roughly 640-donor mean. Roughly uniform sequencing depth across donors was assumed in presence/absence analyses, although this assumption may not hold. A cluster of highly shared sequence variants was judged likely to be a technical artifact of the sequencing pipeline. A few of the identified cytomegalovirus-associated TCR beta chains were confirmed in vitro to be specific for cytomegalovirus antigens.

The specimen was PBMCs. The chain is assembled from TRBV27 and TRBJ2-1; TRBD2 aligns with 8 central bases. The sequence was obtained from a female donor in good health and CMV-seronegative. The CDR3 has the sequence CASSLVLAGSNEQFF. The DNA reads TGTGCCAGCAGTTTAGTCCTAGCGGGCAGCAATGAGCAGTTCTTC.